The 16 T cell receptor beta chains in this list originate from one sample, sequenced in a study of T cells after yellow fever vaccination. One entry per CDR3 protein results from TCRdb running MiXCR on the 5' RACE reads. The table lists roughly 500,000 distinct CDR3 sequences, roughly 21% of them singletons. The sequenced sample was PBMCs, obtained 15 days after the yellow fever booster vaccination. Source of these receptors: a man aged 30 to 45 who received the YFV17D yellow fever vaccine.

The gene calls are TRBV5-1 and TRBJ2-3; 8 bases fit TRBD2. Germline lookup yields CDR1 SGHRS and CDR2 YFSETQ. This CDR3 has 17 amino acids. With V trimmed by 1 base and J by 3 bases, 10 bases remained unmatched. The CDR3 nucleotides are TGCGCCAGCAGCTTGTGGGGGGAGCGACTAGCGACAGATACGCAGTATTTT. Its translation: CASSLWGERLATDTQYF.

The sample holds a few counts of this clonotype. The genes are TRBV5-5 and TRBJ1-1, with 9 bases aligning to TRBD1. V shed 4 bases, J shed 10 bases, and the junction held 20 bases outside the gene matches. The CDR3 has 17 amino acids. CDR1 and CDR2 (germline): SGHKS, YYEKEE (reference sequence). DNA for the CDR3: TGTGCCAGCAGCCCTGGGGGACAGGGTGGTGCCTTAATCGGAGCTTTCTTT. Protein sequence: CASSPGGQGGALIGAFF.

This clonotype was seen a few times. CDR3 sequence: CASSSDSTTDTQYF. The CDR3 nucleotides read TGCGCCAGCAGCTCGGACTCTACGACAGATACGCAGTATTTT. The rearrangement joins TRBV5-1 to TRBJ2-3; a possible D gene is TRBD2 (5 bases). Looked up from germline, CDR1 is SGHRS and CDR2 is YFSETQ. V lost 3 bases and J lost 3, with 11 bases in between. The CDR3 sequence is 14 residues long.

This clonotype was observed a few times. CDR3 sequence reads: CASSFRTSGNRGNEQFF. Here the CDR3 DNA reads TGTGCCAGCAGTTTCCGTACTAGCGGTAACCGTGGCAATGAGCAGTTCTTC. The genes are TRBV12-3 or TRBV12-4 and TRBJ2-1; 8 bases align to TRBD2. The CDR3 totals 17 residues. V shed 3 bases, J shed 6 bases, and the junction held 13 bases outside the gene matches.

J is TRBJ2-7 and V is TRBV2; D possibly uses TRBD1 or TRBD2 (5 bases each). Trimming shortened V by 8 bases and J by 2 bases, and 13 bases separated the two germline ends. Germline loops: CDR1 SNHLY, CDR2 FYNNEI. The CDR3 has 13 residues. CDR3 DNA: TGTGCCAGCTCCCGGGACCTTCCCTACGAGCAGTACTTC. Its translation is CASSRDLPYEQYF.

This rearrangement joins TRBV15 to TRBJ2-1, with TRBD2 identical over 11 bases. Trimming cost V 8 bases and J 10 bases; bases outside gene matches: 13. From germline, CDR1 is LNHNV and CDR2 YYDKDF (reference sequence). The CDR3 covers 15 residues. CDR3 sequence (DNA): TGTGCCACCTCTACCGCCGGGACTAGCGGCACGGAGCAGTTCTTC. Translating it yields CATSTAGTSGTEQFF.

The V gene is TRBV18, the J gene TRBJ2-3; D call uncertain. Trimming cost V 0 bases and J 0 bases, with 13 bases left between them. The CDR3 runs to 17 residues. Looked up from germline, CDR1 is KGHSH and CDR2 is LQKENI. CDR3 protein: CASSPPRPKGSTDTQYF. Here the CDR3 DNA reads TGTGCCAGCTCACCACCCCGCCCGAAGGGTAGCACAGATACGCAGTATTTT.

This chain connects TRBV13 to TRBJ2-1; no definite D call. The germline gives CDR1 PRHDT, CDR2 FYEKMQ (reference sequence). V gave up 8 bases and J gave up 3 bases, with 11 bases separating them. The CDR3 has 13 residues. The CDR3 sequence: CASGQESYNEQFF. The CDR3 nucleotides are TGTGCCAGCGGTCAGGAGAGCTACAATGAGCAGTTCTTC.

This clonotype was observed a few times. This chain connects TRBV7-9 to TRBJ1-2, with 7 bases matching TRBD1. The CDR3 spans 13 residues. Germline trimming cut 4 bases from V and 4 bases from J; bases unmatched to any gene: 3. From germline, CDR1 is SEHNR and CDR2 FQNEAQ (reference sequence). The CDR3 here is CASSYDRAYGYTF. CDR3 bases: TGTGCCAGCAGCTACGACAGGGCCTATGGCTACACCTTC.

This clonotype was seen a few times. The chain has TRBV29-1 and TRBJ2-2; 9 bases are shared with TRBD1. CDR1 is SQVTM and CDR2 is ANQGSEA in the germline V gene. V gave up 6 bases and J gave up 6 bases; unmatched junction bases: 5. The CDR3 covers 13 residues. The CDR3 loop is CSVRDRGSGELFF. CDR3 nucleotides: TGCAGCGTGCGAGACAGGGGGTCCGGGGAGCTGTTTTTT.

The rearrangement uses TRBV7-2 and TRBJ1-1; TRBD1 is a possible D gene (6 bases). The CDR3 has 14 residues. Trimming left V 0 bases short and J 5 bases short, with 10 bases between. Germline-derived CDR1 and CDR2 are SGHTA and FQGNSA. CDR3 DNA: TGTGCCAGCAGCTTAGCGGGCCAGGGGACTGAAGCTTTCTTT. Protein product: CASSLAGQGTEAFF.

This chain links TRBV3-1 with TRBJ2-2; 8 nucleotides match TRBD1. This CDR3 has 12 amino acids. Germline-derived CDR1 and CDR2 are LGHDT and YNNKEL (reference sequence). Trimming took 8 bases from V and 5 from J; bases not matched to a gene: 1. The chain's CDR3 is CASRTGTGELFF. In DNA, the CDR3 is TGTGCCAGCCGGACAGGGACCGGGGAGCTGTTTTTT.

This clonotype was observed a handful of times. V usage is TRBV20-1 and J usage is TRBJ2-1; 10 nucleotides align to TRBD2. CDR1 is DFQATT, CDR2 SNEGSKA, per germline (reference sequence). The V segment lost 0 bases and the J segment 4 bases; nucleotides outside the gene matches: 6. The CDR3 loop spans 16 amino acids. DNA of the CDR3: TGCAGTGCTAGAGATCTCAGAGCGGGAGGGTACAATGAGCAGTTCTTC. This sequence encodes CSARDLRAGGYNEQFF.

V and J are TRBV3-1 and TRBJ2-7, with TRBD1 matching over 7 bases. The V segment lost 5 bases and the J segment 2 bases; nucleotides outside the gene matches: 9. This CDR3 spans 15 amino acids. Per germline, CDR1 LGHDT and CDR2 YNNKEL (reference sequence). CDR3 sequence (DNA): TGTGCCAGCAGCGCCACCGGGACAGACCCCTACGAGCAGTACTTC. Encoded protein: CASSATGTDPYEQYF.

The chain recombines TRBV6-2 or TRBV6-3 with TRBJ2-2; D is possibly TRBD2 (6 bases). CDR3 size: 16 residues. From germline, CDR1 is MNHEY and CDR2 SVGEGT. Trimming took off 1 base at V and 4 bases at J, with 13 bases between the two ends. The CDR3 DNA reads as TGTGCCAGCAGTTACTTGTTCGGGAGTGGCACCGGGGAGCTGTTTTTT. Encoded protein: CASSYLFGSGTGELFF.

This clonotype was seen many times. As DNA, the CDR3 is TGTGCCAGCAGCTTGTCCGGGGACAATGAGCAGTTCTTC. It specifies CASSLSGDNEQFF. This sequence joins TRBV7-2 and TRBJ2-1; D may be TRBD2 (5 bases). V was shortened by 3 bases and J by 5 bases, with 8 bases between the two germline ends. The germline gives CDR1 SGHTA, CDR2 FQGNSA. The CDR3 extends over 13 amino acids.